This T cell receptor (beta chain) stems from a study of CD8+ T cells in alopecia areata. As for the study in general: A 6-month period off drug followed tofacitinib, which lasted 6 to 18 months.

As the sequencing template, cDNA was produced by extracting RNA and reverse transcribing it. Assay: immunoSEQ multiplex PCR; the TCRdb copy retains only in-frame clones and omits some. The table shows hundreds of thousands of clones, with under 70% occurring only once. This clone has just a few counts. Both CD4+ and CD8+ T cells were separated by sorting PBMCs. The CDR3 runs 9 residues. Germline V gene data show CDR1 as SQVTM and CDR2 as ANQGSEA. The V end was cut by 7 bases, the J end by 7 bases, with 5 bases between. This chain uses TRBV29-1 with TRBJ2-1; maybe TRBD2 (5 bases). This clonotype originated in a human donor with alopecia areata. The specimen comprised CD4+ T cells sorted from blood, sampled at week 0. CDR3 coding DNA: TGCAGCGCGGGGAATGAGCAGTTCTTC. It specifies CSAGNEQFF.